The sequence of this T cell receptor (beta chain) was determined in a study of blood T cell repertoires in COVID-19. The sample holds one count of this clone. CDR3 length: 14 residues. Germline V CDR1 and CDR2: MDHEN, SYDVKM. Trimming took off 3 bases at V and 9 bases at J, with 15 bases between the two ends. The repertoire was sequenced with immunoSEQ multiplex PCR; TCRdb's copy has only in-frame clones and lacks some. In the table there are about 130,000 clones, 80% to 85% of which are singletons. This clonotype originated in a woman between 45 and 60 years old with acute or convalescent COVID-19. Sample: peripheral blood. V usage is TRBV28 and J usage is TRBJ2-1; a possible D gene is TRBD2 (6 bases). CDR3 in DNA: TGTGCCAGCAGTTTTCCGGGAGAATTGTTTGAGCAGTTCTTC. It is translated as CASSFPGELFEQFF. Using reference TRBV28 and TRBJ2-1 for the parts outside the CDR3, the full variable domain is DVKVTQSSRYLVKRTGEKVFLECVQDMDHENMFWYRQDPGLGLRLIYFSYDVKMKEKGDIPEGYSVSREKKERFSLILESASTNQTSMYLCASSFPGELFEQFFGPGTRLTVL.